This entry lists 10 T cell receptor beta chains sequenced from one sample in a study of T cell responses to AZD1222 COVID-19 vaccine (dated by TCRdb to the early 2020s). The sample's time point label, in plain terms: baseline before first vaccination. Library creation used the immunoSEQ multiplex PCR assay. Not all clones reach the TCRdb copy of this immuneACCESS table, which keeps in-frame sequences only. Checked studies attribute under half of the gap to unresolved V genes and leave the rest unexplained. This sample is represented by some 130,000 clones; 88% of them were singletons. Jointly, the top ten make up approximately 8% of the sample. Material: peripheral blood, obtained on day 0 of AZD1222 vaccination. These receptors all come from an adult in good health.

This chain connects TRBV27 to TRBJ2-3; D not certain. Between the trimmed V and J ends, which lost 6 bases and 2 bases, there was a span of 12 bases. Per the germline V gene, CDR1 is MNHEY and CDR2 is SMNVEV (reference sequence). The CDR3 extends over 14 amino acids. CDR3 bases: TGTGCCAGCAGCTTAAGCAGATACACAGATACGCAGTATTTT. Translating gives CASSLSRYTDTQYF.

This chain connects TRBV6-5 to TRBJ2-7; TRBD1 might be the D (6 bases). CDR1 is MNHEY and CDR2 is SVGAGI in the germline V gene. The CDR3 consists of 14 residues. Between the trimmed V and J ends, which lost 0 bases and 6 bases, there was a span of 12 bases. The CDR3: CASSYSQGIGEQYF. In DNA, the CDR3 is TGTGCCAGCAGTTACTCACAGGGAATAGGCGAGCAGTACTTC.

This sequence joins TRBV5-8 and TRBJ2-1; D may be TRBD2 (5 bases). With 4 bases removed from V and 4 bases from J, the gap between germline ends came to 15 bases. CDR1 is SGHTS and CDR2 is YDEGEE in the germline V gene. The CDR3 sequence is 15 residues long. Written as DNA, the CDR3 is TGTGCCAGCAGCCATGAACGGGAAATATACAATGAGCAGTTCTTC. It specifies CASSHEREIYNEQFF.

The V gene is TRBV7-3, the J gene TRBJ2-7, with D possibly matching TRBD1 (5 bases). The length of the CDR3 is 15 residues. V was trimmed by 1 base and J by 6 bases, leaving 16 bases between them. Germline CDR1 is SGHTA and CDR2 is FQGTGA. CDR3 sequence: CASSLSRVGKSEQYF. CDR3 in DNA: TGTGCCAGCAGCTTAAGCAGGGTTGGGAAGAGCGAGCAGTACTTC.

V is TRBV5-1 and J is TRBJ1-5; weak D call: TRBD1 (5 bases). Germline lookup yields CDR1 SGHRS and CDR2 YFSETQ. This CDR3 comprises 15 residues. V lost 5 bases, J lost 3 bases, and 15 bases lay in between. The CDR3 is CASRPTVNNNQPQHF. CDR3 nucleotide sequence: TGCGCCAGCAGGCCGACAGTTAACAACAATCAGCCCCAGCATTTT.

The rearrangement links TRBV24-1 to TRBJ1-5; 10 bases agree with TRBD1. Looked up from germline, CDR1 is KGHDR and CDR2 is SFDVKD. This CDR3 comprises 16 residues. V lost 2 bases to trimming and J lost 2 bases; unmatched junction nucleotides: 2. The CDR3 loop reads CATSDSGTGGNQPQHF. As DNA, the CDR3 is TGTGCCACCAGTGATTCCGGGACAGGGGGCAATCAGCCCCAGCATTTT.

The chain combines TRBV6-6 with TRBJ1-3, with TRBD1 identical over 7 bases. The CDR3 extends over 15 amino acids. Germline V gene sequence: CDR1 MNHNY, CDR2 SVGAGI (reference sequence). J lost 2 bases, V lost 4 bases, and 5 bases had no gene match. The CDR3 is CASSSSGTAGNTIYF. In DNA, the CDR3 is TGTGCCAGCAGTTCATCCGGGACAGCTGGAAACACCATATATTTT.

The chain has TRBV5-1 and TRBJ2-1; 11 bases are shared with TRBD2. V trimming: 8 bases; J trimming: 4 bases; junction bases outside the gene matches: 11. The germline CDR1 and CDR2 sequences are SGHRS and YFSETQ. The CDR3 runs to 16 residues. The CDR3 region is CASNLLGTSGYNEQFF. The CDR3 bases are TGCGCCAGTAACCTCCTCGGGACTAGCGGATACAATGAGCAGTTCTTC.

The V call is TRBV29-1, the J call TRBJ1-4; perhaps TRBD1 as D (5 bases). Trimming pared 6 bases from V and 7 bases from J, leaving 12 bases between. CDR3 length: 12 residues. Germline CDR1 reads SQVTM; CDR2 reads ANQGSEA. The CDR3 DNA reads as TGCAGCGTAAGGAGGGGCGTTGAAAAACTGTTTTTT. Its protein is CSVRRGVEKLFF. The variable domain in full, completed from reference TRBV29-1 and TRBJ1-4, reads SAVISQKPSRDICQRGTSLTIQCQVDSQVTMMFWYRQQPGQSLTLIATANQGSEATYESGFVIDKFPISRPNLTFSTLTVSNMSPEDSSIYLCSVRRGVEKLFFGSGTQLSVL.

Turning to this clone: A junction boundary mismatches the germline segment, possibly from a read error. CDR3 sequence: CASSLAGNTIYF. CDR3 nucleotides: TGTGCCAGCAGCTTAGCTGGGAACACCATATATTTT. The V and J genes are TRBV7-2 and TRBJ1-3, with D unclear. CDR3 length: 12 amino acids. Germline assignment: CDR1 SGHTA and CDR2 FQGNSA.